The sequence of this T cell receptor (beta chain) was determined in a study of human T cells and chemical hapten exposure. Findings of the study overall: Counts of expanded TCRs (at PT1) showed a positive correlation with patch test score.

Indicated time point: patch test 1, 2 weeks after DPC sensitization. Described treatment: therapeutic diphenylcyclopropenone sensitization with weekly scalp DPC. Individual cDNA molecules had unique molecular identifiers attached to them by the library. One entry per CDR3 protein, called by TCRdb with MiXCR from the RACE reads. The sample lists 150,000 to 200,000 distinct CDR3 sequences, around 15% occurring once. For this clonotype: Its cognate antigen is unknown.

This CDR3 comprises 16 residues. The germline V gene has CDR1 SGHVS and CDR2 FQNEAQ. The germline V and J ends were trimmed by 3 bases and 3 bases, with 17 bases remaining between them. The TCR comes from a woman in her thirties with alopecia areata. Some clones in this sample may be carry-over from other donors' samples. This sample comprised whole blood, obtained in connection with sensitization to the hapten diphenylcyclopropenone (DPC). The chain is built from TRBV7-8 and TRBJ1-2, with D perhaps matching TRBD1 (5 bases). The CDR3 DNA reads TGTGCCAGCAGCTTTTCCCCGGGGGGAGACTACTATGGCTACACCTTC. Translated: CASSFSPGGDYYGYTF.